This T cell receptor (beta chain) was found in a study of T cells in localized non-small cell lung cancer. Using immunoSEQ multiplex PCR, the repertoire was profiled, and TCRdb retains in-frame clones only, with some absent. The sample lists roughly 2,000 clones; about 30% were seen once. V dropped 5 bases and J dropped 7 bases, with 11 bases sitting between them. The length of the CDR3 is 12 residues. From germline, CDR1 is LNHDA and CDR2 SQIVND (reference sequence). The sample in question was normal lung tissue next to the tumor, obtained before any cancer treatment. This TCR was sampled from a female donor of 60 years or more with stage I squamous cell lung carcinoma. This sequence joins TRBV19 and TRBJ1-2; D ambiguous. The CDR3 spells CASSARGGGYTF. CDR3 bases: TGTGCCAGTAGTGCCCGAGGTGGTGGCTACACCTTC.